This TCR beta chain stems from a study of PD-L1 blockade in urothelial cancer. Broader study findings: When pretreatment blood TCR clonality was below the median, it predicted better survival.

To note about this clone: Its antigen is still unknown.

The table came from immunoSEQ multiplex PCR; TCRdb's copy has only in-frame clones and leaves some out. The sample has 71,000 or so clones, 70% to 90% seen once. This receptor was obtained from a man in his 60s with urothelial cancer. Source: PBMCs, taken around atezolizumab (anti-PD-L1) treatment.

The CDR3 DNA follows: TGTGCCAGCAGCTTAGCAGGTTCGGAGCTCTCTGGAAACACCATATATTTT. Its translation is CASSLAGSELSGNTIYF. The chain is built from TRBV7-6 and TRBJ1-3; no reliable D call. There are 17 residues in the CDR3. The germline V and J ends were trimmed by 0 bases and 0 bases, with 12 bases remaining between them. Germline V gene sequence: CDR1 SGHVS, CDR2 FNYEAQ.